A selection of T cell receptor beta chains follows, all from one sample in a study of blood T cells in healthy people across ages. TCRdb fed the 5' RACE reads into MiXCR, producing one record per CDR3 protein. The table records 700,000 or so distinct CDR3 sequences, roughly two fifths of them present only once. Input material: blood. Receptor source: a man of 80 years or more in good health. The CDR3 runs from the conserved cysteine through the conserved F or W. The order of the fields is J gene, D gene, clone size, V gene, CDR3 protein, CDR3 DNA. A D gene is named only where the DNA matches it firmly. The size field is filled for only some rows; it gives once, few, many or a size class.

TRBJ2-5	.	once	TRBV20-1	CSGTKPGETQYF	TGCAGTGGCACAAAACCAGGGGAGACCCAGTACTTC
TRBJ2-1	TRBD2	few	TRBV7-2	CASSLMGRRTSGTYNEQFF	TGTGCCAGCAGCTTAATGGGGAGAAGGACTAGCGGAACCTACAATGAGCAGTTCTTC
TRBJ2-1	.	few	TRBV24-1	CATSVRSGAYNEQFF	TGTGCCACCAGTGTAAGGTCTGGCGCCTACAATGAGCAGTTCTTC
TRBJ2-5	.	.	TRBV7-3	CASSRRAGQRVQETQYF	TGTGCCAGCAGCCGACGAGCGGGACAGAGGGTACAAGAGACCCAGTACTTC
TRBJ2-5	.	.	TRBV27	CASTQRGDVINEQYF	TGTGCCAGCACCCAAAGGGGGGACGTCATAAATGAGCAGTACTTC
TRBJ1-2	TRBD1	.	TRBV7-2	CASSPRTGSVGYTF	TGTGCCAGCAGCCCACGGACAGGGTCGGTGGGCTACACCTTC
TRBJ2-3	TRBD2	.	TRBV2	CASTHGGGTISTDTQYF	TGTGCCAGCACTCACGGGGGGGGTACAATCAGCACAGATACGCAGTATTTT
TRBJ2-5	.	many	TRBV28	CASSFTLGAEETQYF	TGTGCCAGCAGTTTTACGTTGGGGGCGGAAGAGACCCAGTACTTC
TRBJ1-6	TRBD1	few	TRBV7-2	CASSSEQGARSPLHF	TGTGCCAGCAGCTCCGAACAGGGGGCACGCTCACCCCTCCACTTT
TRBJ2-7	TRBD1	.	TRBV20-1	CSASRTGSAYGQYF	TGCAGTGCTAGTAGGACAGGGTCAGCCTACGGGCAGTACTTC
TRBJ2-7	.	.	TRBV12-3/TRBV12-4	CASSSNRGAYNEQYF	TGTGCCAGCAGTTCGAATAGGGGGGCCTACAATGAGCAGTACTTC
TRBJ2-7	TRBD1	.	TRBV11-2	CASSPDRALAYEQYF	TGTGCCAGCAGCCCGGACAGGGCCCTGGCCTACGAGCAGTACTTC
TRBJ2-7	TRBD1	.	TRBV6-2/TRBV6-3	CASIRTGANEQYF	TGTGCCAGCATTCGAACAGGGGCCAACGAGCAGTACTTC
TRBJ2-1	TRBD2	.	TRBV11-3	CASSLGGLAVGEQFF	TGTGCCAGCAGCTTAGGGGGACTAGCTGTTGGCGAGCAGTTCTTC
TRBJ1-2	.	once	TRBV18	CASSPRTGYYGYTF	TGTGCCAGCTCACCCCGGACGGGATATTATGGCTACACCTTC
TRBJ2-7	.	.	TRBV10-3	CAISELGSYEQYF	TGTGCCATCAGTGAGCTAGGCTCCTACGAGCAGTACTTC
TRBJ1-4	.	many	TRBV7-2	CASRENRDANEKLFF	TGTGCCAGCAGAGAAAACCGGGACGCCAATGAAAAACTGTTTTTT
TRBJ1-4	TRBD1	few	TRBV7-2	CASSPRTGQEKLFF	TGTGCCAGCAGCCCAAGAACGGGACAGGAAAAACTGTTTTTT
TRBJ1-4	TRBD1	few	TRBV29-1	CSVTGQENEKLFF	TGCAGCGTTACGGGACAGGAGAATGAAAAACTGTTTTTT
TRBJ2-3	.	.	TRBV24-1	CATSDPRQASDTQYF	TGTGCCACCAGTGATCCCAGACAGGCCTCAGATACGCAGTATTTT
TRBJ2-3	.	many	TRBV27	CASSPPSYSPNTDTQYF	TGTGCCAGCAGTCCGCCATCGTATTCTCCCAACACAGATACGCAGTATTTT
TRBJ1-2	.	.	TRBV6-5	CASSTGLNYGYTF	TGTGCCAGCAGCACGGGGCTGAACTATGGCTACACCTTC
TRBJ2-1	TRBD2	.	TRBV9	CASSASPTSGGSYNEQFF	TGTGCCAGCAGCGCCTCTCCGACTAGCGGGGGGTCCTACAATGAGCAGTTCTTC
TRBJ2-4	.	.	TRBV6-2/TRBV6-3	CASRDVGERAKNIQYF	TGTGCCAGCAGGGACGTCGGGGAGAGGGCCAAAAACATTCAGTACTTC